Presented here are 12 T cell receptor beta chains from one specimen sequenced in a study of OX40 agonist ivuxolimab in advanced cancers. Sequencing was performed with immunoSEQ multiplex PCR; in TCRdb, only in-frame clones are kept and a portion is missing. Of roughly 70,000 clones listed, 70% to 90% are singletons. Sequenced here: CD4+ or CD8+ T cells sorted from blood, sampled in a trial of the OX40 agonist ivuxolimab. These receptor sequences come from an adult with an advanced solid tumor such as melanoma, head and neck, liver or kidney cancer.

CDR3 DNA: TGCGCCAGCAGCTTGGAAGGGTTAGGGCCAGATACGCAGTATTTT. The encoded protein is CASSLEGLGPDTQYF. This sequence joins TRBV5-1 and TRBJ2-3; D is unresolved. V shed 0 bases and J shed 4 bases, with 12 bases lying between them. CDR3 size: 15 residues. In germline, CDR1 is SGHRS, CDR2 YFSETQ.

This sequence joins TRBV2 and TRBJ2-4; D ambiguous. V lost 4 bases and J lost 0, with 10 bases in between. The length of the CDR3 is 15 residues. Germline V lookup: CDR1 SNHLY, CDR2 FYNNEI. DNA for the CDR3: TGTGCCAGCAGTGCCGATCTACTAGCCAAAAACATTCAGTACTTC. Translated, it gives CASSADLLAKNIQYF.

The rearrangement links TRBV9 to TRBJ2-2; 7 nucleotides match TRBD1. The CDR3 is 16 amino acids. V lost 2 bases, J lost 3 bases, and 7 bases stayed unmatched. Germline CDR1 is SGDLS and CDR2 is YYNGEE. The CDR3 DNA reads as TGTGCCAGCAGCGTCTTTGCAGGGGGATACACCGGGGAGCTGTTTTTT. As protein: CASSVFAGGYTGELFF.

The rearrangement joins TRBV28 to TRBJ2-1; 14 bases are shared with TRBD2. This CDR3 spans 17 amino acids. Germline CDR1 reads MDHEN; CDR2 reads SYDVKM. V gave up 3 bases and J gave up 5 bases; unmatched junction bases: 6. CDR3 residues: CASSFRTSGRKNNEQFF. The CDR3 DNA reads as TGTGCCAGCAGTTTCCGGACTAGCGGGAGGAAGAACAATGAGCAGTTCTTC.

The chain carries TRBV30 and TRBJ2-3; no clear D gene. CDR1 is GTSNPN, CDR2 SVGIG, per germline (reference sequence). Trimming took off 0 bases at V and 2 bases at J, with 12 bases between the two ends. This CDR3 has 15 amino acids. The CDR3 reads CAWSVPGGPTDTQYF. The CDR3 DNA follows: TGTGCCTGGAGTGTACCCGGCGGCCCCACAGATACGCAGTATTTT.

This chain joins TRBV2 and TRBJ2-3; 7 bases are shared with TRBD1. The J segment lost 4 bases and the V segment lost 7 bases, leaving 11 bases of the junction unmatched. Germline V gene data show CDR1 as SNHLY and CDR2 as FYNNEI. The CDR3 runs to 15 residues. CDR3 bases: TGTGCCAGCAACGTCAGGGGGAGTAGTGCAGATACGCAGTATTTT. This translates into CASNVRGSSADTQYF.

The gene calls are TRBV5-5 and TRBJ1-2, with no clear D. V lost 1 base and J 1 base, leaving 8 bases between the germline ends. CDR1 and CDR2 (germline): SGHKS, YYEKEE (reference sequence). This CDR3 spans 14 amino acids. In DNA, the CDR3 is TGTGCCAGCAGCTTGCTCCAGAATAACTATGGCTACACCTTC. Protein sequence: CASSLLQNNYGYTF.

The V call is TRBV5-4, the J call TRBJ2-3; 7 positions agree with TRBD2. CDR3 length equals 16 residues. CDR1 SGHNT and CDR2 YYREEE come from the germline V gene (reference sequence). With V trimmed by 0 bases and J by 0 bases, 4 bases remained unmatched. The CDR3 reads CASSLGAGTSTDTQYF. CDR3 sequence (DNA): TGTGCCAGCAGCTTGGGAGCGGGGACCAGCACAGATACGCAGTATTTT.

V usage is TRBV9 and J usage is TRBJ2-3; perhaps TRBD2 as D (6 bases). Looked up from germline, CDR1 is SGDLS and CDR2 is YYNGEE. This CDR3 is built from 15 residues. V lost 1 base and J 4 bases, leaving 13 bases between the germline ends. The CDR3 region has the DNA TGTGCCAGCAGCGTAACCGGGACTTCTCCAGATACGCAGTATTTT. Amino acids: CASSVTGTSPDTQYF.

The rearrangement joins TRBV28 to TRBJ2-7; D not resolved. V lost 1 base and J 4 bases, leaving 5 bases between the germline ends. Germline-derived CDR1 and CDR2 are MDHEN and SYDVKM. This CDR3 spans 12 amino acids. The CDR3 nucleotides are TGTGCCAGCAGTTTATTGGATTACGAGCAGTACTTC. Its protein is CASSLLDYEQYF.

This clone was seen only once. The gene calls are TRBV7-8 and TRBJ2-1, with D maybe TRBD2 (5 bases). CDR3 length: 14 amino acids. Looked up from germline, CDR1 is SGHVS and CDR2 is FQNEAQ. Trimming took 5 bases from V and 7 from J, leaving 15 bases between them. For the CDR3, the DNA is TGTGCCAGCAGCCCGATTGCGGCGGGTAATGAGCAGTTCTTC. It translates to CASSPIAAGNEQFF.

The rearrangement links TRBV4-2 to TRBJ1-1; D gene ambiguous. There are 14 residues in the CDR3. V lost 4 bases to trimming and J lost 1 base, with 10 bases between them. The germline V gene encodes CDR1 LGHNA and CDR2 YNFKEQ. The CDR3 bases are TGTGCCAGCAGCCCAGTTTACGGGAACACTGAAGCTTTCTTT. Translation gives CASSPVYGNTEAFF.